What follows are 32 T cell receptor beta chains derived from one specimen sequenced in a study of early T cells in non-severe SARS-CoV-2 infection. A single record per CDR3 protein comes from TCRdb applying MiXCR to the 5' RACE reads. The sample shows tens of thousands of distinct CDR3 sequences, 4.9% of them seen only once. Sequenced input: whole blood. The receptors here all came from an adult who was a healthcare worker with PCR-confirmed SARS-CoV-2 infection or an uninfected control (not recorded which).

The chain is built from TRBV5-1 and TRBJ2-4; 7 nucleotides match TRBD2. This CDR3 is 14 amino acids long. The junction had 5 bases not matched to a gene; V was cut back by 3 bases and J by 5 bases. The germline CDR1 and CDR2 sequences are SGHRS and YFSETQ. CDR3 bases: TGCGCCAGCAGCTCGGGGGGAGCGGAAAACATTCAGTACTTC. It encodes CASSSGGAENIQYF. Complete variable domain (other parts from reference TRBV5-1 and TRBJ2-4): KAGVTQTPRYLIKTRGQQVTLSCSPISGHRSVSWYQQTPGQGLQFLFEYFSETQRNKGNFPGRFSGRQFSNSRSEMNVSTLELGDSALYLCASSSGGAENIQYFGAGTRLSVL.

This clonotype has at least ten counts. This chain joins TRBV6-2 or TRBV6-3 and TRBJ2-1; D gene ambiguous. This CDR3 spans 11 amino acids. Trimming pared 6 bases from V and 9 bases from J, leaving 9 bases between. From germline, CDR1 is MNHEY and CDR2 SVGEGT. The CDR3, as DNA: TGTGCCAGCAGGATGATATTTGAGCAGTTCTTC. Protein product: CASRMIFEQFF.

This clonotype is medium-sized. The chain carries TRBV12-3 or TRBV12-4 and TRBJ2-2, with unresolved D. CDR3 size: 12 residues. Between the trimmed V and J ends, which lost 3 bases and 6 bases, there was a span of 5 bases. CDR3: CASSFRPGELFF. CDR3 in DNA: TGTGCCAGCAGTTTCAGGCCCGGGGAGCTGTTTTTT.

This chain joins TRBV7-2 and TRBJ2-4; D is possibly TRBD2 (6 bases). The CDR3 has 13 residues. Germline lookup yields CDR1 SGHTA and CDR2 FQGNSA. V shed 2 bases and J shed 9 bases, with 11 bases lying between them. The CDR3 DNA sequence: TGTGCCAGCAGCTTACCTCCCGGGGGCATTCAGTACTTC. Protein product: CASSLPPGGIQYF.

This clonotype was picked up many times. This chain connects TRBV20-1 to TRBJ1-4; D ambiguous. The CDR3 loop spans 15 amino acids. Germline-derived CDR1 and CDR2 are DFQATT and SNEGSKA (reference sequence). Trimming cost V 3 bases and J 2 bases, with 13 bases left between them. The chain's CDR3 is CSASLWRETNEKLFF. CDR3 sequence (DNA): TGCAGTGCTAGTTTATGGAGGGAGACTAATGAAAAACTGTTTTTT.

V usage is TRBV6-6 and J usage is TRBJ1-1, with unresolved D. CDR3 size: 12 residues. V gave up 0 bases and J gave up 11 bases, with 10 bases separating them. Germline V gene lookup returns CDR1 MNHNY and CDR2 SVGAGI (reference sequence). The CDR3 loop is CASSYSRGRAFF. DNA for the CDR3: TGTGCCAGCAGTTACTCTAGAGGACGGGCTTTCTTT.

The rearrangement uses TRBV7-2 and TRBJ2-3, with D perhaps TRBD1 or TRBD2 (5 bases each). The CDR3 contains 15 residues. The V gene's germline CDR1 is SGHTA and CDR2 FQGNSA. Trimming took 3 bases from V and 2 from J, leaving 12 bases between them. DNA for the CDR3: TGTGCCAGCAGCTTCGACGGGGCGCCCACAGATACGCAGTATTTT. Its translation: CASSFDGAPTDTQYF. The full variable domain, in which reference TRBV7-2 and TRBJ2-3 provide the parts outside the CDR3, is GAGVSQSPSNKVTEKGKDVELRCDPISGHTALYWYRQSLGQGLEFLIYFQGNSAPDKSGLPSDRFSAERTGGSVSTLTIQRTQQEDSAVYLCASSFDGAPTDTQYFGPGTRLTVL.

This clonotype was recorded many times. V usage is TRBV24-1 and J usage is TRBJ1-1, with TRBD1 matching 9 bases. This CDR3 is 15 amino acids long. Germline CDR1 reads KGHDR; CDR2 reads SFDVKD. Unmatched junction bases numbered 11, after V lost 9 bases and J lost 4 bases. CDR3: CATYIGTGMGTEAFF. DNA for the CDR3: TGTGCCACCTACATCGGGACAGGGATGGGCACTGAAGCTTTCTTT.

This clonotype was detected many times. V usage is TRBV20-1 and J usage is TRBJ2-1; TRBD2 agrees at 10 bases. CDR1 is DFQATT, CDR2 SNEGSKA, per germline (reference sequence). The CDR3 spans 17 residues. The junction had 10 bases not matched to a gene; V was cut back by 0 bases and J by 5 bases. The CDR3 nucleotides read TGCAGTGCTAGAGATTTCAGCGGGAGGGATTATCACAATGAGCAGTTCTTC. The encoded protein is CSARDFSGRDYHNEQFF.

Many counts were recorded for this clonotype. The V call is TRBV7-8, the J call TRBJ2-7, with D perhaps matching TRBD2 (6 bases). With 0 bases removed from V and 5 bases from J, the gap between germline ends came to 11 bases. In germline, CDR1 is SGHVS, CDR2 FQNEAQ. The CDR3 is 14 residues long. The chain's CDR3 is CASSLASWGDEQYF. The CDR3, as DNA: TGTGCCAGCAGCTTAGCCTCTTGGGGGGACGAGCAGTACTTC. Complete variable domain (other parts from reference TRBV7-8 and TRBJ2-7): GAGVSQSPRYKVAKRGQDVALRCDPISGHVSLFWYQQALGQGPEFLTYFQNEAQLDKSGLPSDRFFAERPEGSVSTLKIQRTQQEDSAVYLCASSLASWGDEQYFGPGTRLTVT.

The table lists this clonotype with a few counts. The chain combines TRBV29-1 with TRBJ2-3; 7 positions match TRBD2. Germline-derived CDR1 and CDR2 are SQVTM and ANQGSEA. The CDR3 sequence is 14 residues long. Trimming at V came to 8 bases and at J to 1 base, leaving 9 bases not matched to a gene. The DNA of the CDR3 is TGCAGCTACTTCGGGGGGTGGGGCACAGATACGCAGTATTTT. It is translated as CSYFGGWGTDTQYF.

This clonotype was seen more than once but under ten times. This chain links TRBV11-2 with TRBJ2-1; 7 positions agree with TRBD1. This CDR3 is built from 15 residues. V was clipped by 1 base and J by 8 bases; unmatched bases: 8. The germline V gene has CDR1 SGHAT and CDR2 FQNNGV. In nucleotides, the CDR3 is TGTGCCAGCAGCTTAGGGCTGACAGGGTACGATGAGCAGTTCTTC. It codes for CASSLGLTGYDEQFF.

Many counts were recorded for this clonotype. In nucleotides, the CDR3 is TGTGCCAGCAGCTCTTCGGGGCTCCGCACAGATACGCAGTATTTT. Its translation: CASSSSGLRTDTQYF. The chain carries TRBV7-3 and TRBJ2-3; D possibly matches TRBD1 or TRBD2 (5 bases each). Trimming cost V 4 bases and J 1 base, with 12 bases left between them. Germline V gene data show CDR1 as SGHTA and CDR2 as FQGTGA. This CDR3 region has 15 residues.

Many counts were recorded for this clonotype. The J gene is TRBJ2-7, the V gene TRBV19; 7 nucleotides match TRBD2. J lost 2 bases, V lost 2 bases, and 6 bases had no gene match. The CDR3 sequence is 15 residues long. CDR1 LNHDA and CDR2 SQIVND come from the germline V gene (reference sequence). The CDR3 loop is CASSISGTKTYEQYF. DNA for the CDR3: TGTGCCAGTAGTATAAGCGGGACTAAGACCTACGAGCAGTACTTC.

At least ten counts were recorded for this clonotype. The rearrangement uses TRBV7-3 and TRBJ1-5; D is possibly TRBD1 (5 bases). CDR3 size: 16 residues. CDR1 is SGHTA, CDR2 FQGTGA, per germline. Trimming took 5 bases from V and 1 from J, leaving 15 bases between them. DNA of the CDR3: TGTGCCAGCAGCACTCGGACACTACCGAGCAATCAGCCCCAGCATTTT. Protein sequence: CASSTRTLPSNQPQHF.

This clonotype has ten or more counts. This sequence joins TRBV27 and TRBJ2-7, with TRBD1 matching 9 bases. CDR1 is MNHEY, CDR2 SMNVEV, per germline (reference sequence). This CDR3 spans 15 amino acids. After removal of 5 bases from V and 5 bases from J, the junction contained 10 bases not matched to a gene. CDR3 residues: CASSPTRDRAHEQYF. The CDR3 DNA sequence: TGTGCCAGCAGTCCAACGCGGGACAGGGCCCACGAGCAGTACTTC.

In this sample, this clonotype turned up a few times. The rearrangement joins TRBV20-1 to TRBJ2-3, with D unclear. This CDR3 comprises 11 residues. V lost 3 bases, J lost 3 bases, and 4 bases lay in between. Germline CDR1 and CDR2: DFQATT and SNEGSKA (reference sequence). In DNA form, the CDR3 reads TGCAGTGCTAGTGGAACAGATACGCAGTATTTT. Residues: CSASGTDTQYF.

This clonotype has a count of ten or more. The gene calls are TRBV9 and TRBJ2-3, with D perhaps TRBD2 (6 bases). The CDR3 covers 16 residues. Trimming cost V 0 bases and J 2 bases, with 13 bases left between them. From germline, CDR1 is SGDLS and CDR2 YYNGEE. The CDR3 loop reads CASSVDVGGLTDTQYF. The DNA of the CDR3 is TGTGCCAGCAGCGTAGACGTTGGGGGACTCACAGATACGCAGTATTTT.

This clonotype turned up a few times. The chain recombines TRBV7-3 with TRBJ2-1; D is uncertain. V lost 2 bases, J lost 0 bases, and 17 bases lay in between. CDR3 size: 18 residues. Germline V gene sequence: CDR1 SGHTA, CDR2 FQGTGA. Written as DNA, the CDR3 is TGTGCCAGCAGCTTAGATCATCGGAGCTCCAGCTCCTACAATGAGCAGTTCTTC. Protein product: CASSLDHRSSSSYNEQFF.

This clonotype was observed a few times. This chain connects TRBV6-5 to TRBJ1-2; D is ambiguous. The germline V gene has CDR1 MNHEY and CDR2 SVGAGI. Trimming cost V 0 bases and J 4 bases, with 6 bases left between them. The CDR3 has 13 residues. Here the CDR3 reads CASSYSPTYGYTF. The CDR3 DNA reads TGTGCCAGCAGTTACTCCCCAACCTATGGCTACACCTTC.

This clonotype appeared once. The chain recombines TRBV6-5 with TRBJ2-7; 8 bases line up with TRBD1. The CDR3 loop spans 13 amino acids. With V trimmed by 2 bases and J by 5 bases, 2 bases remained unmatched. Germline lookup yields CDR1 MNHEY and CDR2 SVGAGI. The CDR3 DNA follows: TGTGCCAGCAGTTACGACAGGGGCAACGAGCAGTACTTC. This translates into CASSYDRGNEQYF.

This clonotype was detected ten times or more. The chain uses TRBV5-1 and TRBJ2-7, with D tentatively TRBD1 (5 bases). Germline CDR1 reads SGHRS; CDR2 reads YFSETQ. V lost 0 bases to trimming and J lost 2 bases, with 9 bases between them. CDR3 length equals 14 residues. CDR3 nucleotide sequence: TGCGCCAGCAGCTTGGTGTCGACAGCCTACGAGCAGTACTTC. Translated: CASSLVSTAYEQYF.

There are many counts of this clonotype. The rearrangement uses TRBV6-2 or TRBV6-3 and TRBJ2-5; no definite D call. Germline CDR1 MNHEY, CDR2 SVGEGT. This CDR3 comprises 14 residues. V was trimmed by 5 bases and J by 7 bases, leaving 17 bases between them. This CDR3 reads CASSPSFYGGTQYF. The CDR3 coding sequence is TGTGCCAGCAGTCCCTCCTTTTACGGCGGGACCCAGTACTTC.

CDR3 nucleotide sequence: TGCAGCGTTGAAGAGGGAGCCAACACTGAAGCTTTCTTT. Its translation: CSVEEGANTEAFF. This chain joins TRBV29-1 and TRBJ1-1; D unresolved. Trimming cost V 0 bases and J 2 bases, with 7 bases left between them. The germline CDR1 and CDR2 sequences are SQVTM and ANQGSEA. The CDR3 runs 13 residues.

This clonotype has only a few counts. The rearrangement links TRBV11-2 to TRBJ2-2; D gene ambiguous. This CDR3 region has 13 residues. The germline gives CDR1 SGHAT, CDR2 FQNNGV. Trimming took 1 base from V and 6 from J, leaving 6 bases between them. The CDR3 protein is CASSLGRPGELFF. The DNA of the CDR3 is TGTGCCAGCAGCTTAGGACGGCCCGGGGAGCTGTTTTTT.

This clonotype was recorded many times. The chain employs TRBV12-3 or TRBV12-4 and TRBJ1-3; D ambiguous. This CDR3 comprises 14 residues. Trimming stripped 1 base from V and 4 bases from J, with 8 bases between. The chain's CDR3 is CASSLVVGGNTIYF. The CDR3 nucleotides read TGTGCCAGCAGTTTAGTGGTTGGAGGAAACACCATATATTTT.

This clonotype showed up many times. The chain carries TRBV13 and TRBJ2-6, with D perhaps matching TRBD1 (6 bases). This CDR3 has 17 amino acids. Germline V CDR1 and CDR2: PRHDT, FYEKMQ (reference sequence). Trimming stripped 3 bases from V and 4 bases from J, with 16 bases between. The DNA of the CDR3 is TGTGCCAGCAGCTTCGGGACAACCCTTTCCGGGGCCAACGTCCTGACTTTC. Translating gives CASSFGTTLSGANVLTF.

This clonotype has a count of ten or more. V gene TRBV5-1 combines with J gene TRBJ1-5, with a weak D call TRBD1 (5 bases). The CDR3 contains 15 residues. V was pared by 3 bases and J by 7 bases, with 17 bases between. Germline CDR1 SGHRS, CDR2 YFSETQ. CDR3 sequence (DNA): TGCGCCAGCAGCTCAGGCGGGCAGAAGGGGCAGCCCCAGCATTTT. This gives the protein CASSSGGQKGQPQHF.

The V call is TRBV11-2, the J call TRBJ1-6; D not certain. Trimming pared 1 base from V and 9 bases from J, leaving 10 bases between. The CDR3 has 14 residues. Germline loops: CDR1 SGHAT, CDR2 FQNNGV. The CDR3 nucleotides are TGTGCCAGCAGCTTAGGCAGTCTTGGTTCACCCCTCCACTTT. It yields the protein CASSLGSLGSPLHF.

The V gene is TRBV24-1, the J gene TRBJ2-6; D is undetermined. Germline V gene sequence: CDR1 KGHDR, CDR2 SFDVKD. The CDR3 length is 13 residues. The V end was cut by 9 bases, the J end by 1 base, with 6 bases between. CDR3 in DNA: TGTGCCACCCTCCAGTCTGGGGCCAACGTCCTGACTTTC. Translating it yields CATLQSGANVLTF.

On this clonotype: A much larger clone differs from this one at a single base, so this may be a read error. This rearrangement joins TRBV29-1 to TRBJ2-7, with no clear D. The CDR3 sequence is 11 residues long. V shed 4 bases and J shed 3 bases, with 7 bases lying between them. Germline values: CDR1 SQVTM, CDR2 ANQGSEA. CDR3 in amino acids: CSVAGGYEQYF. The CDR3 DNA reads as TGCAGCGTTGCGGGCGGCTACGAGCAGTACTTC.

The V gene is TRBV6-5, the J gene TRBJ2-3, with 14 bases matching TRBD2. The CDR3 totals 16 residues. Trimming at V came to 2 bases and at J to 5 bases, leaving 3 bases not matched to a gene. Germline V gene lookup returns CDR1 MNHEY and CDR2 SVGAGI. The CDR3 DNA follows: TGTGCCAGCAGTTACGGGACTAGCGGGAGTGGAGATACGCAGTATTTT. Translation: CASSYGTSGSGDTQYF.